The 30 T cell receptor beta chains reported below all come from one sample, sequenced in a study of blood T cell repertoires in COVID-19. Using immunoSEQ multiplex PCR, the repertoire was profiled, and TCRdb retains in-frame clones only, with some absent. The sample includes some 70,000 clones, less than 85% of them seen just once. Sequenced: peripheral blood. The origin of the receptors is a man aged 60-69 years with acute or convalescent COVID-19.

The DNA for the CDR3 is TGTGCCAGCAACTTTATAGGGGGTCTCACTGAAGCTTTCTTT. Translated: CASNFIGGLTEAFF. The chain uses TRBV6-5 and TRBJ1-1; the D gene is possibly TRBD1 (6 bases). There are 14 residues in the CDR3. The germline V and J ends were trimmed by 7 bases and 4 bases, with 16 bases remaining between them. Germline assignment: CDR1 MNHEY and CDR2 SVGAGI.

This CDR3 is CASSEDGGLSPGELFF. The DNA of the CDR3 is TGTGCCAGCAGTGAAGACGGGGGGCTCTCACCCGGGGAGCTGTTTTTT. This sequence joins TRBV2 and TRBJ2-2, with D tentatively TRBD2 (7 bases). V dropped 1 base and J dropped 6 bases, with 15 bases sitting between them. Germline loops: CDR1 SNHLY, CDR2 FYNNEI. The CDR3 covers 16 residues.

The CDR3 DNA follows: TGTGCCAGCAGCTACTCAGGGAGGGGTGAGCAGTTCTTC. It encodes CASSYSGRGEQFF. V usage is TRBV7-9 and J usage is TRBJ2-1; 7 bases agree with TRBD2. CDR1 is SEHNR and CDR2 is FQNEAQ in the germline V gene (reference sequence). There are 13 residues in the CDR3. Trimming at V came to 4 bases and at J to 9 bases, leaving 6 bases not matched to a gene.

The CDR3 spells CASSGQAPLGYTF. The DNA for the CDR3 is TGTGCCAGCAGCGGACAGGCCCCACTGGGCTACACCTTC. This chain connects TRBV5-6 to TRBJ1-2, with TRBD1 identical over 7 bases. Trimming took 4 bases from V and 8 from J; bases not matched to a gene: 8. The CDR3 has 13 amino acids. The V gene's germline CDR1 is SGHDT and CDR2 YYEEEE.

There are a few counts of this clone. The rearrangement joins TRBV5-6 to TRBJ1-1, with D possibly being TRBD1 (5 bases). The CDR3 is made up of 14 amino acids. Germline V lookup: CDR1 SGHDT, CDR2 YYEEEE. V lost 0 bases, J lost 4 bases, and 10 bases lay in between. CDR3 residues: CASSLVPDSTEAFF. CDR3 coding DNA: TGTGCCAGCAGCTTGGTTCCCGACAGCACTGAAGCTTTCTTT.

The chain couples TRBV27 to TRBJ2-1; a weak D match, TRBD1 (6 bases). V lost 8 bases to trimming and J lost 0 bases, with 14 bases between them. Germline CDR1 is MNHEY and CDR2 is SMNVEV (reference sequence). This CDR3 spans 15 amino acids. CDR3 sequence: CASGLDRSSYNEQFF. The CDR3 nucleotides are TGTGCCAGCGGACTGGACAGAAGCTCCTACAATGAGCAGTTCTTC.

J is TRBJ1-2 and V is TRBV5-1, with 7 bases lining up with TRBD1. CDR1 is SGHRS, CDR2 YFSETQ, per germline. The CDR3 totals 15 residues. Trimming at V came to 4 bases and at J to 0 bases, leaving 6 bases not matched to a gene. The CDR3 protein is CASSALQGSNYGYTF. CDR3 DNA: TGCGCCAGCAGCGCCCTACAGGGGTCTAACTATGGCTACACCTTC.

This clone has a single count. The chain carries TRBV13 and TRBJ1-3; TRBD1 might be the D (6 bases). From germline, CDR1 is PRHDT and CDR2 FYEKMQ (reference sequence). This CDR3 has 14 residues. Trimming stripped 0 bases from V and 4 bases from J, with 7 bases between. The CDR3 protein is CASSLGTGGNTIYF. CDR3 bases: TGTGCCAGCAGCTTAGGGACAGGCGGAAACACCATATATTTT.

The chain employs TRBV18 and TRBJ1-3, with 9 bases identical to TRBD1. After removal of 3 bases from V and 4 bases from J, the junction contained 16 bases not matched to a gene. The CDR3 is 19 amino acids. Germline-derived CDR1 and CDR2 are KGHSH and LQKENI. As DNA, the CDR3 is TGTGCCAGCTCACCTCTAACGGGACAGGGATCTTCGTCCGGAAACACCATATATTTT. It encodes CASSPLTGQGSSSGNTIYF.

The J gene is TRBJ2-7, the V gene TRBV12-3 or TRBV12-4; a weak D match, TRBD1 (6 bases). Trimming took 1 base from V and 4 from J, leaving 8 bases between them. This CDR3 has 13 amino acids. DNA for the CDR3: TGTGCCAGCAGTTTAGACAGGGAATACGAGCAGTACTTC. Translated: CASSLDREYEQYF.

The genes are TRBV5-5 and TRBJ1-1; 10 bases align to TRBD1. There are 15 residues in the CDR3. The V segment lost 4 bases and the J segment 7 bases; nucleotides outside the gene matches: 10. Germline lookup yields CDR1 SGHKS and CDR2 YYEKEE (reference sequence). The CDR3 region is CASSMERDRGFEAFF. In DNA form, the CDR3 reads TGTGCCAGCAGCATGGAAAGGGACAGGGGATTTGAAGCTTTCTTT.

The chain joins TRBV19 to TRBJ1-1, with TRBD1 as a possible D gene (5 bases). Trimming removed 6 bases at V and 7 bases at J, with 12 bases between. CDR1 and CDR2 (germline): LNHDA, SQIVND (reference sequence). The CDR3 runs to 12 residues. CDR3 sequence reads: CASSLGPSEAFF. CDR3 DNA: TGTGCCAGTAGCCTGGGGCCGAGTGAAGCTTTCTTT.

CDR3 bases: TGTGCCAGCAGCCAAACGGGACAGGGAGGTCGGGGCTACACCTTC. Translated, it gives CASSQTGQGGRGYTF. The chain is built from TRBV5-5 and TRBJ1-2, with 9 bases matching TRBD1. The germline V gene encodes CDR1 SGHKS and CDR2 YYEKEE (reference sequence). V shed 4 bases and J 8 bases; nucleotides not matched to a gene: 12. The CDR3 has 15 residues. Supplemented by reference TRBV5-5 and TRBJ1-2, the full variable domain reads DAGVTQSPTHLIKTRGQQVTLRCSPISGHKSVSWYQQVLGQGPQFIFQYYEKEERGRGNFPDRFSARQFPNYSSELNVNALLLGDSALYLCASSQTGQGGRGYTFGSGTRLTVV.

This clone was picked up a small number of times. This rearrangement joins TRBV30 to TRBJ2-1, with 7 bases identical to TRBD1. This CDR3 comprises 13 residues. CDR1 is GTSNPN and CDR2 is SVGIG in the germline V gene (reference sequence). The V and J ends lost 1 base and 8 bases, in that order; junction bases with no gene match: 5. Written as DNA, the CDR3 is TGTGCCTGGAGTGGTAGACAGGGATATGAGCAGTTCTTC. Its protein is CAWSGRQGYEQFF.

The chain recombines TRBV29-1 with TRBJ2-7, with 7 nucleotides matching TRBD1. V lost 5 bases to trimming and J lost 5 bases; unmatched junction nucleotides: 6. Germline V gene lookup returns CDR1 SQVTM and CDR2 ANQGSEA. The CDR3 runs 12 residues. The CDR3 protein is CSVSRDRDEQYF. CDR3 in DNA: TGCAGCGTTTCTCGCGACAGGGACGAGCAGTACTTC.

The chain is built from TRBV6-6 and TRBJ1-6, with unresolved D. V lost 5 bases and J 1 base, leaving 12 bases between the germline ends. Germline V gene lookup returns CDR1 MNHNY and CDR2 SVGAGI (reference sequence). This CDR3 spans 16 amino acids. In DNA, the CDR3 is TGTGCCAGCAGTACTGCAACTTCTTCCTATAATTCACCCCTCCACTTT. Its translation is CASSTATSSYNSPLHF.

The rearrangement links TRBV2 to TRBJ1-2; TRBD1 agrees at 9 bases. The ends lost 9 bases at V and 7 bases at J; junction bases unmatched: 3. CDR3 length equals 11 residues. Per germline, CDR1 SNHLY and CDR2 FYNNEI. In nucleotides, the CDR3 is TGTGCCAGGCGACAGGGGGGTGGCTACACCTTC. This encodes CARRQGGGYTF.

V is TRBV30 and J is TRBJ2-1, with D possibly matching TRBD1 (5 bases). The CDR3 is made up of 14 amino acids. Trimming removed 4 bases from V and 7 bases from J, with 17 bases in between. Looked up from germline, CDR1 is GTSNPN and CDR2 is SVGIG (reference sequence). For the CDR3, the DNA is TGTGCCTGGAAACCATCGTGGGGCGTTAATGAGCAGTTCTTC. Translation gives CAWKPSWGVNEQFF.

The rearrangement links TRBV28 to TRBJ2-5; 13 bases line up with TRBD2. The CDR3 runs 14 residues. After removal of 8 bases from V and 5 bases from J, the junction contained 5 bases not matched to a gene. Germline lookup yields CDR1 MDHEN and CDR2 SYDVKM. The CDR3 reads CASGLAGVSETQYF. The CDR3 DNA reads TGTGCCAGCGGACTAGCGGGGGTATCGGAGACCCAGTACTTC.

The chain has TRBV5-6 and TRBJ1-1; D gene unclear. CDR3 length: 14 amino acids. V was shortened by 3 bases and J by 4 bases, with 13 bases between the two germline ends. Germline loops: CDR1 SGHDT, CDR2 YYEEEE. This CDR3 reads CASSWGGMVTEAFF. CDR3 DNA sequence: TGTGCCAGCAGCTGGGGAGGGATGGTCACTGAAGCTTTCTTT.

The rearrangement joins TRBV6-5 to TRBJ1-2, with 9 bases aligning to TRBD1. This CDR3 has 13 residues. CDR1 MNHEY and CDR2 SVGAGI come from the germline V gene. V shed 4 bases, J shed 5 bases, and the junction held 2 bases outside the gene matches. The CDR3 DNA sequence: TGTGCCAGCAGTTGGGACAGGGAATATGGCTACACCTTC. Protein: CASSWDREYGYTF.

The J gene is TRBJ2-7, the V gene TRBV2; 8 nucleotides agree with TRBD1. V lost 4 bases and J lost 12; bases outside the gene matches: 8. CDR1 is SNHLY and CDR2 is FYNNEI in the germline V gene. The CDR3 is made up of 12 amino acids. This CDR3 is CASSGTGGSRYF. The CDR3 DNA sequence: TGTGCCAGCAGTGGAACAGGGGGGTCTCGGTACTTC. Full variable domain (rest looked up from reference TRBV2 and TRBJ2-7): EPEVTQTPSHQVTQMGQEVILRCVPISNHLYFYWYRQILGQKVEFLVSFYNNEISEKSEIFDDQFSVERPDGSNFTLKIRSTKLEDSAMYFCASSGTGGSRYFGPGTRLTVT.

This clone has only one observation. CDR3 nucleotides: TGTGCCAGCAGCCCCCGGGGGGAGCAAGAGACCCAGTACTTC. This sequence encodes CASSPRGEQETQYF. The chain has TRBV11-3 and TRBJ2-5; 7 bases agree with TRBD2. The CDR3 spans 14 residues. Losses at the gene ends were 5 bases for V and 2 bases for J; bases not matched to a gene: 5. CDR1 is SGHNT and CDR2 is YENEEA in the germline V gene.

V and J are TRBV5-1 and TRBJ2-1; 7 bases map to TRBD2. The germline gives CDR1 SGHRS, CDR2 YFSETQ. Trimming removed 4 bases from V and 4 bases from J; junction bases left unmatched: 17. The CDR3 has 18 amino acids. The CDR3 sequence: CASSPAQRGTPGYNEQFF. The CDR3 DNA reads TGCGCCAGCAGCCCAGCCCAGCGGGGCACCCCTGGGTACAATGAGCAGTTCTTC.

This clone is a singleton in its sample. The chain combines TRBV10-3 with TRBJ2-5; D gene uncertain. CDR3 length: 12 amino acids. CDR1 ENHRY and CDR2 SYGVKD come from the germline V gene. Trimming took 6 bases from V and 1 from J, leaving 6 bases between them. The CDR3 region is CAIRGSQETQYF. The CDR3 bases are TGTGCCATCAGGGGCAGCCAAGAGACCCAGTACTTC.

The genes are TRBV7-9 and TRBJ2-1, with D possibly TRBD1 on 5 matching bases. The germline gives CDR1 SEHNR, CDR2 FQNEAQ (reference sequence). The CDR3 spans 16 residues. Trimming left V 5 bases short and J 6 bases short, with 20 bases between. In DNA form, the CDR3 reads TGTGCCAGCAGCCAGAGTGGGGCCCAATGGGTCAATGAGCAGTTCTTC. This encodes CASSQSGAQWVNEQFF.

The rearrangement uses TRBV7-9 and TRBJ1-1; 10 bases fit TRBD1. CDR1 SEHNR and CDR2 FQNEAQ come from the germline V gene (reference sequence). This CDR3 is 14 amino acids long. The J segment lost 7 bases and the V segment lost 3 bases, leaving 5 bases of the junction unmatched. In nucleotides, the CDR3 is TGTGCCAGCAGCTTGGGACAGGGGAAGGGTGAAGCTTTCTTT. Its translation is CASSLGQGKGEAFF.

The rearrangement joins TRBV5-1 to TRBJ1-1; 8 nucleotides align to TRBD1. This CDR3 region has 13 residues. Looked up from germline, CDR1 is SGHRS and CDR2 is YFSETQ. V lost 4 bases and J lost 4; bases outside the gene matches: 3. CDR3 DNA: TGCGCCAGCAGCCGGACAGGGTCCACTGAAGCTTTCTTT. Protein: CASSRTGSTEAFF.

CDR3 loop: CASSPLGVRQNIQYF. In DNA, the CDR3 is TGTGCCAGCAGCCCACTTGGCGTCAGGCAAAACATTCAGTACTTC. This chain joins TRBV11-3 and TRBJ2-4, with D uncertain. The CDR3 length is 15 residues. V lost 5 bases and J 5 bases, leaving 16 bases between the germline ends. The germline V gene has CDR1 SGHNT and CDR2 YENEEA. Full variable domain (rest looked up from reference TRBV11-3 and TRBJ2-4): EAGVVQSPRYKIIEKKQPVAFWCNPISGHNTLYWYLQNLGQGPELLIRYENEEAVDDSQLPKDRFSAERLKGVDSTLKIQPAELGDSAVYLCASSPLGVRQNIQYFGAGTRLSVL.

The V call is TRBV5-6, the J call TRBJ1-2, with a weak D call TRBD1 (5 bases). CDR1 SGHDT and CDR2 YYEEEE come from the germline V gene. The CDR3 loop spans 14 amino acids. Trimming left V 0 bases short and J 2 bases short, with 8 bases between. As DNA, the CDR3 is TGTGCCAGCAGCTTGGGACAGTTAAACTATGGCTACACCTTC. This sequence encodes CASSLGQLNYGYTF.